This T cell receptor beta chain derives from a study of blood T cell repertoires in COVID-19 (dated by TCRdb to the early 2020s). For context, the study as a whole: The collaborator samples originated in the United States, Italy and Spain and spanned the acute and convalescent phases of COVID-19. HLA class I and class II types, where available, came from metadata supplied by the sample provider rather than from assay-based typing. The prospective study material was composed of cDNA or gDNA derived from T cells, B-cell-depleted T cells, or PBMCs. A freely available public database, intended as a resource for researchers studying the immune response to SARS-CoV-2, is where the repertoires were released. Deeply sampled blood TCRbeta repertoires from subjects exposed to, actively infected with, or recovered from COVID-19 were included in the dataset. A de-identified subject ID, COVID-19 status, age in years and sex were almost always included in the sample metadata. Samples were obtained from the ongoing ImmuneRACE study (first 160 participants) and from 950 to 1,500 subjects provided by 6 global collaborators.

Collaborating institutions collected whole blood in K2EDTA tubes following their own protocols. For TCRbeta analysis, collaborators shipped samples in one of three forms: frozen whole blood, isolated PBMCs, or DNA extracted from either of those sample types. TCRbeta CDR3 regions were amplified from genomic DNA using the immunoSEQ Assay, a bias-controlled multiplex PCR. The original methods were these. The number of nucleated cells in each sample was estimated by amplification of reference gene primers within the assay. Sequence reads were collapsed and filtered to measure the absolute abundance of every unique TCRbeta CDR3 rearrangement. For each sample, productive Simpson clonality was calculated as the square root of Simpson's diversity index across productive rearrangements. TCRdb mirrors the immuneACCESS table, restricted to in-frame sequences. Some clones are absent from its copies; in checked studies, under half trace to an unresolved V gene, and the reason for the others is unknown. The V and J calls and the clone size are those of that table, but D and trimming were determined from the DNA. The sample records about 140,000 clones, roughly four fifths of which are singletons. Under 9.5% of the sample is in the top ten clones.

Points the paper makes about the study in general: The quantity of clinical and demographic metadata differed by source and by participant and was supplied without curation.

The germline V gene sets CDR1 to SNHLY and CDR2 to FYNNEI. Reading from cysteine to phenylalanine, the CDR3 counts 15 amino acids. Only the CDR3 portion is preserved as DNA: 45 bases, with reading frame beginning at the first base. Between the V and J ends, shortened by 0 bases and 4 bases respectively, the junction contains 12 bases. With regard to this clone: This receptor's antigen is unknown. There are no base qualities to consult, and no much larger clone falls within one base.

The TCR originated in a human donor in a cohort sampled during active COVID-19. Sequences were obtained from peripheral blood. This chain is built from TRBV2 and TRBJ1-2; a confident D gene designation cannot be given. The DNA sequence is TGTGCCAGCAGTGAAGCGCGGCGCCCCGTCTATGGCTACACCTTC. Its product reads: CASSEARRPVYGYTF. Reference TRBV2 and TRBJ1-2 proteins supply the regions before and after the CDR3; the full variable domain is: EPEVTQTPSHQVTQMGQEVILRCVPISNHLYFYWYRQILGQKVEFLVSFYNNEISEKSEIFDDQFSVERPDGSNFTLKIRSTKLEDSAMYFCASSEARRPVYGYTFGSGTRLTVV.